This is a list of T cell receptor beta chains from one sample in a study of blood T cell repertoires in COVID-19. The repertoire was sequenced with immunoSEQ multiplex PCR; TCRdb's copy has only in-frame clones and lacks some. The table includes some 150,000 clones, 70% to 90% detected once. Sequenced: PBMCs or T cells enriched from blood (not recorded which). Every receptor here comes from a woman aged 25 to 45 with acute COVID-19. Both conserved end residues are part of each CDR3. D genes are given only for firm matches. Clone size, where shown, is once, few, many, or a class for clones that have expanded.

d_gene,abundance,j_gene,v_gene,CDR3nt,CDR3aa
.,.,TRBJ1-2,TRBV30,TGTGCCTGGAGATACGGAGGCTATGGCTACACCTTC,CAWRYGGYGYTF
.,.,TRBJ2-1,TRBV19,TGTGCCAGTAGTTCCGGACTGCACAATGAGCAGTTCTTC,CASSSGLHNEQFF
.,once,TRBJ2-7,TRBV20-1,TGCAGTGCTAGTTCTACAGCTACAAATTTGGAGCAGTACTTC,CSASSTATNLEQYF
TRBD1,.,TRBJ2-6,TRBV19,TGTGCCAGTAGTATCGCCCCGGGAAGACAGGGGGCGCGTGGGGCCAACGTCCTGACTTTC,CASSIAPGRQGARGANVLTF
.,.,TRBJ2-1,TRBV14,TGTGCCAGCAGCCAAGGGGGTTCGGGGGTCTACAATGAGCAGTTCTTC,CASSQGGSGVYNEQFF
TRBD1,.,TRBJ1-2,TRBV5-3,TGTGCCAGAACTCAGGACAGGGAAGTGGGTGGCTACACCTTC,CARTQDREVGGYTF
TRBD2,.,TRBJ2-3,TRBV29-1,TGCAGCGTTGCCCCCGGACTAGTCACAGATACGCAGTATTTT,CSVAPGLVTDTQYF
.,.,TRBJ2-1,TRBV28,TGTGCCAGCAGTTTAAGCGGGCCCTACAATGAGCAGTTCTTC,CASSLSGPYNEQFF
TRBD1,.,TRBJ1-1,TRBV6-2/TRBV6-3,TGTGCCAGCAGTGACAGGGTTGGGGCTTTCTTT,CASSDRVGAFF
TRBD1,.,TRBJ2-1,TRBV2,TGTGCCAGCAGCCAGAGGGGGGACAGGGGGCTGGGTGAGCAGTTCTTC,CASSQRGDRGLGEQFF
.,.,TRBJ2-2,TRBV7-2,TGTGCCAGCAGCTTCGACTCGCGCACCGGGGAGCTGTTTTTT,CASSFDSRTGELFF
TRBD2,.,TRBJ2-5,TRBV5-4,TGTGCCAGCAGCCCCCTGACGGGAGGGTTGGAGACCCAGTACTTC,CASSPLTGGLETQYF
TRBD2,.,TRBJ2-1,TRBV28,TGTGCCAGCAGTTTGCTGACTAGCGGGAGTTATGAGCAGTTCTTC,CASSLLTSGSYEQFF
.,.,TRBJ1-6,TRBV28,TGTGCCAGCAGTTTCTATACAGATTGGCGAAATTCACCCCTCCACTTT,CASSFYTDWRNSPLHF
TRBD1,.,TRBJ2-7,TRBV5-1,TGCGCCAGCAGCTTACCGACAGGGGGCTACGAGCAGTACTTC,CASSLPTGGYEQYF
TRBD1,.,TRBJ2-2,TRBV19,TGTGCCAGTAGTGGTGGACAGGATTTTACCGGGGAGCTGTTTTTT,CASSGGQDFTGELFF
TRBD1,.,TRBJ1-2,TRBV7-9,TGTGCCAGCAGCCATCCTTTCCCCCCCGGACAGGCCCTAGGGGGCTACACCTTC,CASSHPFPPGQALGGYTF
.,.,TRBJ2-7,TRBV7-2,TGTGCCAGCAGCTTTTACGGGAGCTACGAGCAGTACTTC,CASSFYGSYEQYF
TRBD2,.,TRBJ2-1,TRBV27,TGTGCCAGCAGTCCGCGGGAGGGCCTACGGGGTGTGTTCTTC,CASSPREGLRGVFF
.,.,TRBJ1-1,TRBV29-1,TGCAGCGTTAATAGGGGTTCGTACACTGAAGCTTTCTTT,CSVNRGSYTEAFF
TRBD1,once,TRBJ2-7,TRBV7-2,TGTGCCAGCAGCTGGACAGGGTCCAGTTACGAGCAGTACTTC,CASSWTGSSYEQYF
TRBD1,.,TRBJ1-1,TRBV4-1,TGCGCCAGCAGCCAAAAAGAGGGGGCAGCTGAAGCTTTCTTT,CASSQKEGAAEAFF
.,once,TRBJ1-3,TRBV30,TGTGCCTGGACGGGGGGAAACTCTGGAAACACCATATATTTT,CAWTGGNSGNTIYF
TRBD1,.,TRBJ2-1,TRBV5-4,TGTGCCAGCAGCTTTGGACAGGGGCCTTACAATGAGCAGTTCTTC,CASSFGQGPYNEQFF
.,.,TRBJ2-7,TRBV30,TGTGCCTGGAGTGTAAGACAGCGCGACGAGCAGTACTTC,CAWSVRQRDEQYF
TRBD1,.,TRBJ1-4,TRBV28,TGTGCCAGCAGTCCCAGACAGGGTCCATGGGAGCGCGGAAAACTGTTTTTT,CASSPRQGPWERGKLFF
.,once,TRBJ2-1,TRBV15,TGTGCCACCAGCAGACGGGACTTAAGGGATGAGCAGTTCTTC,CATSRRDLRDEQFF
TRBD2,.,TRBJ2-1,TRBV2,TGTGCCAGCAGCAGGACTAGCGGGAGTGTCAATGAGCAGTTCTTC,CASSRTSGSVNEQFF
.,.,TRBJ2-5,TRBV27,TGTGCCAGCAGTTACTCCTTTGGCGGGCAAGAGACCCAGTACTTC,CASSYSFGGQETQYF
.,.,TRBJ2-7,TRBV14,TGTGCCAGCAGCCAAGGTCTCTACGGCGAGCAGTACTTC,CASSQGLYGEQYF
.,.,TRBJ2-1,TRBV9,TGTGCCAGCAGCGGTAGGAGGGACTTGGCCAGTGAGCAGTTCTTC,CASSGRRDLASEQFF
.,.,TRBJ1-1,TRBV28,TGTGCCAGCAGTTTATTGGCCGGGAATGAAGCTTTCTTT,CASSLLAGNEAFF
.,few,TRBJ1-2,TRBV29-1,TGCAGCGTTGAAGAACAGGGCAGAGGCTACACCTTC,CSVEEQGRGYTF
.,.,TRBJ2-3,TRBV5-1,TGCGCCAGCAGCTTGGTGGCGGCAGATACGCAGTATTTT,CASSLVAADTQYF
.,.,TRBJ2-7,TRBV4-3,TGCGCCAGCAGCCAGGAGGCGGGATGGTCCTACGAGCAGTACTTC,CASSQEAGWSYEQYF
TRBD2,.,TRBJ2-3,TRBV19,TGTGCCACTAGAGCAACTAGCGGGAGGCCAGATACGCAGTATTTT,CATRATSGRPDTQYF
.,.,TRBJ1-6,TRBV5-6,TGTGCCAGCAGCTTGGGACTGAATAATTCACCCCTCCACTTT,CASSLGLNNSPLHF
TRBD1,.,TRBJ1-6,TRBV5-5,TGTGCCAGCAGCCGGCCTTACAGGGGTTATTCACCCCTCCACTTT,CASSRPYRGYSPLHF
.,.,TRBJ2-7,TRBV28,TGTGCCAGCAGTATTTGGACAGCCTACGAGCAGTACTTC,CASSIWTAYEQYF
TRBD2,.,TRBJ2-7,TRBV15,TGTGCCACCAGCAGAGCGCGGGGGTTTCTGGAGCAGTACTTC,CATSRARGFLEQYF
TRBD1,.,TRBJ2-7,TRBV10-3,TGTGCCATCAGTGATGGACAGGGGGCCTCCTACGAGCAGTACTTC,CAISDGQGASYEQYF
.,.,TRBJ1-1,TRBV7-8,TGTGCCAGCAGCTTAAGGCCCTCCTCACAGGGTATGAACACTGAAGCTTTCTTT,CASSLRPSSQGMNTEAFF
TRBD2,.,TRBJ2-3,TRBV10-3,TGTGCCATCAGGCGGCGGGAGGACACAGATACGCAGTATTTT,CAIRRREDTDTQYF
.,.,TRBJ2-1,TRBV12-3/TRBV12-4,TGTGCCAGCAGTTCCCGGGACAATGAGCAGTTCTTC,CASSSRDNEQFF
.,.,TRBJ2-2,TRBV5-6,TGTGCCAGCAGCTCATTTTCTAGCACCGGGGAGCTGTTTTTT,CASSSFSSTGELFF
TRBD2,.,TRBJ2-5,TRBV7-2,TGTGCCAGCAGCTTAGGGGGGGGAGTTGAGACCCAGTACTTC,CASSLGGGVETQYF
.,.,TRBJ1-5,TRBV30,TGTGCCTGGAGTCACAATGGTCATAGCAATCAGCCCCAGCATTTT,CAWSHNGHSNQPQHF
.,.,TRBJ1-1,TRBV12-3/TRBV12-4,TGTGCCAGCAACCTCCAGGGGAGCACTGAAGCTTTCTTT,CASNLQGSTEAFF
TRBD1,.,TRBJ2-7,TRBV18,TGTGCCAGCTCACCCGGACAGGGCGACTACGAGCAGTACTTC,CASSPGQGDYEQYF
.,.,TRBJ2-5,TRBV6-6,TGTGCCAGCAGTGGAGGGTGGGAGACCCAGTACTTC,CASSGGWETQYF
.,once,TRBJ1-5,TRBV11-3,TGTGCCAGCAGCCTGAATAGGAGGGGCTTTCAGCCCCAGCATTTT,CASSLNRRGFQPQHF
TRBD1,.,TRBJ2-1,TRBV9,TGTGCCAGCAGCGCGGGGACAGCCTCTTGGCATGAGCAGTTCTTC,CASSAGTASWHEQFF
.,.,TRBJ1-1,TRBV7-2,TGTGCCAGCAGCTTCCAGACAGGCGTGAACACTGAAGCTTTCTTT,CASSFQTGVNTEAFF
TRBD1,.,TRBJ1-6,TRBV30,TGTGCCTGGACCCGACAGGGGACTTCACCCCTCCACTTT,CAWTRQGTSPLHF
.,.,TRBJ2-3,TRBV7-9,TGTGCCAGCACCCCAGATAGCACAGATACGCAGTATTTT,CASTPDSTDTQYF
.,once,TRBJ1-5,TRBV6-2/TRBV6-3,TGTGCCAGCAGTTACTCGAATTCAGTGTCGGGGAATCAGCCCCAGCATTTT,CASSYSNSVSGNQPQHF
.,few,TRBJ2-7,TRBV5-8,TGTGCCAGCAGCTTGCTCCAGACCTACGAGCAGTACTTC,CASSLLQTYEQYF